This T cell receptor beta chain was retrieved from a study of regulatory T cells listed by TCRdb under 2018. A note on the overall study: The study compared T-cell receptor beta repertoires of sorted regulatory, conventional CD4+ and CD8+ T cells between CD3G-deficient patients and healthy controls.

This clone was observed once. Its target antigen remains unknown. Within one base of it there is no much larger clone, and no base qualities were kept. According to the germline V gene, CDR1 reads MDHEN and CDR2 reads SYDVKM. From cysteine to phenylalanine, the CDR3 is 19 amino acids long. Here the CDR3 DNA is all that survives: 57 bases in frame from base 1. Here V drops 2 bases and J drops 2 bases, and the junction holds 15 bases not matched to any gene. The paper as a whole reports these results and caveats: Hydrophobic residues at CDR3 positions 6 and 7 were enriched in conventional CD4+ T cells from CD3G-deficient patients, suggesting more self-reactive specificities. In patients, repertoires had restricted unique TRB V-J pairs and skewed V and J gene usage, with regulatory T cells showing the most marked changes.

Evidence of autoimmunity was found in all CD3G-deficient patients, and more severe autoimmunity was observed in two of the patients. At testing, patients were between 2 and 39 years old and showed lower naive and higher memory CD4+ and CD8+ T-cell proportions. CD4+ cells were FACS-sorted into CD25-high CD127-low regulatory T cells and CD25-low CD127-high conventional CD4+ T cells. Several individuals with CD3G deficiency were included in the patient group. An international network of physicians spanning the United States, Europe and Asia provided the patient samples and clinical data. Peripheral blood mononuclear cells were isolated by Ficoll density separation. In the multiplex PCR, 52 forward TRBV primers and 13 reverse TRBJ primers were used, and assay-based and computational corrections were applied for amplification bias. Rearranged TRB loci were amplified from genomic DNA by multiplex PCR within the immunoSEQ assay. TRB amplicons were sequenced on an Illumina HiSeq platform. In the paper's pipeline: Raw sequences were error-filtered and aligned to reference gene sequences by custom algorithms and were subsequently analyzed with the immunoSEQ online tools. Frequencies of productive and nonproductive TRB rearrangements were evaluated among both unique and total sequences. The likelihood of self-reactivity was estimated by examining two features, hydrophobicity and amino acid composition, of TRB CDR3 positions 6 and 7. For group comparisons, t tests, Mann-Whitney tests or two-way ANOVA were performed in Prism software. In its TCRdb copy, this immuneACCESS table keeps in-frame sequences only and misses some clones. Where compared with another copy, unresolved V genes explain less than half of these, and the others have no known cause. The V and J calls and clone size come from that table; D and trimming were worked out from the DNA. The sample table shows about 29,000 clones, and about nine tenths are seen once. Of the sample, approximately 1.5% is held by the ten largest clones.

The chain links TRBV28 with TRBJ2-3, and 8 junctional nucleotides match TRBD2. The sequence was obtained from a person aged 18 to 35 with CD3G deficiency. The sequenced material came from conventional CD4+ T cells sorted from blood. The nucleotide sequence is given as TGTGCCAGCAGTTTAGCAGGACTAGCCTCCTTTAGCCTCACAGATACGCAGTATTTT. Its translation reads: CASSLAGLASFSLTDTQYF. The entire variable domain, with the stretches around the CDR3 drawn from the reference TRBV28 and TRBJ2-3 proteins, is DVKVTQSSRYLVKRTGEKVFLECVQDMDHENMFWYRQDPGLGLRLIYFSYDVKMKEKGDIPEGYSVSREKKERFSLILESASTNQTSMYLCASSLAGLASFSLTDTQYFGPGTRLTVL.